A selection of T cell receptor beta chains follows, all from one sample in a study of CD8+CD57+ T cells in acquired aplastic anemia. TCRdb reanalysed the reads using MiXCR and keeps one entry per CDR3 protein. This repertoire shows roughly 150,000 distinct CDR3 sequences, around 45% found once; its top ten account for over 0.95%. Input material: sorted CD4+, CD8+, or CD8+CD57+ T cells (not recorded which) from PBMCs. The receptors shown here come from a human donor in good health. The CDR3 runs from the conserved cysteine through the conserved F or W. D genes are given only for firm matches. Expanded clones get a size class; other rows say once, few or many, or leave the size out.

many,TRBV12-3/TRBV12-4,-,TRBJ1-5,CASTDQRNQPQHF,TGTGCCAGCACCGACCAAAGAAATCAGCCCCAGCATTTT
-,TRBV16,-,TRBJ1-5,CASTPRTDQPQHF,TGTGCCAGTACCCCCAGGACAGATCAGCCCCAGCATTTT
-,TRBV15,TRBD1,TRBJ2-7,CATGNSGQGYEQYF,TGTGCCACCGGCAACTCGGGACAGGGCTACGAGCAGTACTTC
few,TRBV20-1,-,TRBJ1-6,CSARVTAGESPLHF,TGCAGTGCTAGAGTGACAGCCGGGGAATCACCCCTCCACTTT
many,TRBV2,TRBD1,TRBJ2-4,CASSAGTVKNIQYF,TGTGCCAGCAGTGCCGGGACAGTTAAAAACATTCAGTACTTC
-,TRBV2,TRBD2,TRBJ2-5,CASRGTSGETQYF,TGTGCCAGCAGGGGGACTAGCGGAGAGACCCAGTACTTC
many,TRBV10-3,TRBD1,TRBJ2-1,CAISEWDRSEQFF,TGTGCCATCAGTGAGTGGGACAGATCGGAGCAGTTCTTC
-,TRBV30,-,TRBJ1-4,CAWSATSGHALF,TGTGCCTGGAGTGCCACCTCCGGACACGCTCTTTTT
many,TRBV5-8,TRBD1,TRBJ2-7,CASSLGTGVPYEQYF,TGTGCCAGCAGCTTGGGGACAGGGGTCCCCTACGAGCAGTACTTC
-,TRBV19,-,TRBJ1-4,CASSDEQRGTEKLFF,TGTGCCAGTAGCGATGAACAGAGAGGCACTGAAAAACTGTTTTTT
many,TRBV24-1,-,TRBJ2-2,CATSDPYPGLFSAGELFF,TGTGCCACCAGTGACCCTTATCCGGGACTCTTTTCGGCCGGGGAGCTGTTTTTT
-,TRBV10-3,-,TRBJ1-1,CATLGEGMNTEAFF,TGTGCCACCCTTGGCGAGGGGATGAACACTGAAGCTTTCTTT
many,TRBV9,-,TRBJ2-2,CASSARRTGELFF,TGTGCCAGCAGCGCAAGAAGGACCGGGGAGCTGTTTTTT
few,TRBV24-1,-,TRBJ1-1,CATSDFSGSAFF,TGTGCCACCAGTGATTTCTCAGGGTCCGCTTTCTTT
-,TRBV19,-,TRBJ2-5,CASSQVYQETQYF,TGTGCCAGTAGCCAAGTGTACCAAGAGACCCAGTACTTC
few,TRBV6-1,TRBD2,TRBJ2-7,CASTRAGNSYEQYF,TGTGCCAGCACCCGAGCGGGAAACTCCTACGAGCAGTACTTC
-,TRBV25-1,-,TRBJ2-3,CASSSRDANWGTDTQYF,TGTGCCAGCAGTTCCAGGGACGCGAATTGGGGCACAGATACGCAGTATTTT
few,TRBV15,-,TRBJ2-1,CATSRQGASRQFF,TGTGCCACCAGCAGACAGGGCGCGAGCCGCCAGTTCTTC
-,TRBV29-1,-,TRBJ1-1,CSVGYVNSGASF,TGCAGCGTGGGGTACGTGAACTCTGGAGCTTCCTTT
-,TRBV2,-,TRBJ1-2,CASSFDRDNYGYTF,TGTGCCAGCAGTTTCGACAGAGACAACTATGGCTACACCTTC
few,TRBV5-4,TRBD1,TRBJ1-6,CASSLGPGTGTGSPLHF,TGTGCCAGCAGCTTGGGTCCCGGGACAGGGACGGGTTCACCCCTCCACTTT
-,TRBV10-3,-,TRBJ2-3,CAITRTLSDTQYF,TGTGCCATCACGCGGACCTTATCAGATACGCAGTATTTT
-,TRBV20-1,-,TRBJ1-2,CSARNTWPYGYTF,TGCAGTGCTAGAAACACCTGGCCCTATGGCTACACCTTC
-,TRBV6-2/TRBV6-3,-,TRBJ2-2,CACNRVTGELFF,TGTGCCTGTAATAGGGTTACCGGGGAGCTGTTTTTT
-,TRBV19,-,TRBJ2-5,CASSPWASWGETQYF,TGTGCCAGTAGTCCATGGGCCAGTTGGGGGGAGACCCAGTACTTC
-,TRBV29-1,-,TRBJ2-1,CSEGGKGDNEQFF,TGCAGCGAAGGAGGGAAAGGGGACAATGAGCAGTTCTTC
-,TRBV2,-,TRBJ2-5,CASKGPAREETQYF,TGTGCCAGCAAAGGGCCGGCCAGGGAGGAGACCCAGTACTTC
-,TRBV29-1,-,TRBJ2-7,CSVEDSGGYDEQYF,TGCAGCGTTGAAGATTCGGGGGGCTACGACGAGCAGTACTTC
once,TRBV7-2,-,TRBJ2-5,CASSLALLETQYF,TGTGCCAGCAGCTTAGCGTTGCTAGAGACCCAGTACTTC
-,TRBV29-1,-,TRBJ2-5,CSVLRGGRKETQYF,TGCAGCGTGCTTCGAGGGGGGCGTAAAGAGACCCAGTACTTC